This is a list of T cell receptor beta chains from one sample in a study of CD8+ T cells in alopecia areata. Profiling relied on immunoSEQ multiplex PCR, and the TCRdb table lists in-frame clones only, not all of them. The repertoire includes a few hundred thousand clones, 30% to 40% of them detected once, and almost 0.5% sits in the top ten. The specimen was CD4+ T cells sorted from blood, collected at roughly week 30, from a patient treated with tofacitinib. The receptors originated from a human donor with alopecia areata. CDR3s leave out the opening cysteine and the closing phenylalanine or tryptophan. Fields, in order: V gene, J gene, D gene, CDR3 protein. D genes are given only for firm matches.

>TRBV10-3|TRBJ1-2|TRBD1
AIRFTGQGRFGGYT
>TRBV6-1|TRBJ1-1|-
ASRAGGNTEAF
>TRBV29-1|TRBJ2-3|-
SVLGGGGSTDTQY
>TRBV18|TRBJ1-3|-
ASSPSQASGNTIY
>TRBV29-1|TRBJ1-2|-
SVEDRPGRYGYT
>TRBV7-2|TRBJ1-2|-
ASSLQGPTINYGYT
>TRBV14|TRBJ1-5|-
ASSQARGPQH
>TRBV6-5|TRBJ2-7|-
ASSYRPEGSYEQY
>TRBV4-1|TRBJ2-7|TRBD2
ASSRRGLAGGRTYEQY
>TRBV4-1|TRBJ1-4|-
ASRQGFDEKLF
>TRBV7-9|TRBJ2-6|-
ASSITREVGANVLT
>TRBV11-2|TRBJ2-1|TRBD2
ASSFAGGDKKGF
>TRBV29-1|-|TRBD1
SVEPGDRNYEQY
>TRBV6-5|TRBJ1-1|-
ASSYWQNTEAF
>TRBV29-1|TRBJ1-1|-
SAHGQPNTEAF
>TRBV19|TRBJ2-7|TRBD2
ASSPTSGVYEQY
>TRBV5-1|TRBJ2-6|-
ASSRWAAGTGANVLT
>TRBV13|TRBJ1-5|TRBD1
ASSLRGRGNQPQH
>TRBV18|TRBJ1-1|TRBD1
ASSATTGVNTEAF
>TRBV29-1|TRBJ2-1|-
SASVIEYNEQF
>TRBV30|TRBJ1-5|-
AWSRAPNQPQH
>TRBV6-5|TRBJ1-2|-
ASSYEGGSGYT
>TRBV6-1|TRBJ2-7|-
ASSPIRDGAYEQY
>TRBV5-1|TRBJ1-1|-
ASSLDGSRNTEAF
>TRBV7-9|TRBJ2-1|TRBD2
ASSPPGLADNEQF
>TRBV7-9|TRBJ2-5|TRBD1
ASSLGDRGQETQY
>TRBV9|TRBJ2-1|-
ASSVGGNAYNEQF
>TRBV7-9|TRBJ1-3|-
ASSPAWEADGNTIY
>TRBV6-6|TRBJ2-7|-
ASSYSAYEQY
>TRBV9|TRBJ1-2|-
ASSVGDLKDGYGYT
>TRBV4-1|TRBJ2-7|-
ASGSREQY
>TRBV2|TRBJ1-1|-
ASREARDAGGGEAF
>TRBV5-6|TRBJ2-3|-
ASSLGGRDFTDTQY
>TRBV18|TRBJ2-4|-
ASSLTTGENIQY
>TRBV19|TRBJ2-3|-
ASADLGGRDTQY
>TRBV18|TRBJ1-2|-
ASSPRTARGDGYT
>TRBV20-1|TRBJ1-3|-
SATLGNTIY
>TRBV19|TRBJ1-2|-
ASSIGGTTRGYT
>TRBV5-1|TRBJ2-7|TRBD1
ASSIHRTDRGLYEQY
>TRBV5-1|TRBJ2-3|-
ASSPFADTQY
>TRBV7-9|TRBJ2-6|-
ASSLVSAWGSGANVLT
>TRBV7-2|TRBJ1-2|-
ASSLLRGEDGYT
>TRBV5-1|TRBJ1-1|-
ASSSLGAGHAEAF
>TRBV20-1|TRBJ1-1|TRBD1
SAEDREAF
>TRBV27|TRBJ2-1|TRBD2
ASSPRLAGFNEQF
>TRBV30|TRBJ1-2|-
AWSGYT
>TRBV2|TRBJ2-7|-
ASTPEGSSYEQY
>TRBV14|TRBJ2-1|-
ASSPHYGGSSYNEQF
>TRBV6-1|TRBJ2-7|-
ASSEAVAGKDEQY
>TRBV6-4|TRBJ2-5|-
ASGAGLEETQY
>TRBV29-1|TRBJ2-7|TRBD1
SGGDRAYEQY
>TRBV29-1|TRBJ1-1|-
SVRGTLQAGAF